This T cell receptor (beta chain) is drawn from a study of control samples from healthy donors and cancer patients. Germline loops: CDR1 SGHNT, CDR2 YYREEE (reference sequence). Trimming took off 0 bases at V and 6 bases at J, with 13 bases between the two ends. The CDR3 is made up of 16 amino acids. Some clones are missing from TCRdb's copy, which holds only in-frame ones; the method was immunoSEQ multiplex PCR. In the table there are about 160,000 clones, 90% to 95% of which are singletons. V gene TRBV5-4 combines with J gene TRBJ1-6; a possible D gene is TRBD1 (5 bases). This TCR was sampled from a man aged 55-75 years with colorectal cancer. Sequenced material: PBMCs. The CDR3 DNA reads as TGTGCCAGCAGCTTGGAGGCGGGGGTAGGTAATTCACCCCTCCACTTT. Translated: CASSLEAGVGNSPLHF.